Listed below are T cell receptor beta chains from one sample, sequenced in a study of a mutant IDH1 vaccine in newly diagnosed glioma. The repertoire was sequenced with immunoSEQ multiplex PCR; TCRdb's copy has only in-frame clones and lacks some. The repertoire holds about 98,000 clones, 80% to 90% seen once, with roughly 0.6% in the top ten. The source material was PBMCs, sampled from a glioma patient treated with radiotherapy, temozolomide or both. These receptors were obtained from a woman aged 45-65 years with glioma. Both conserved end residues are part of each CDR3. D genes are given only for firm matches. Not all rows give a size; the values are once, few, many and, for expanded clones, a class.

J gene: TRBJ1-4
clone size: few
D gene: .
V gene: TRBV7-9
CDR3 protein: CASSAYEKLFF
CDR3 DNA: TGTGCCAGCAGCGCTTATGAAAAACTGTTTTTT

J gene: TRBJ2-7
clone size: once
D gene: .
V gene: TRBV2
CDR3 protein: CASRGGEEQYF
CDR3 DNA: TGTGCCAGCCGAGGCGGGGAGGAGCAGTACTTC

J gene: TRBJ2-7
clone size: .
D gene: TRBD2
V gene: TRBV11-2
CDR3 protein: CASSLVFTSGSTPYEQYF
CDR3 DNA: TGTGCCAGCAGCTTAGTTTTTACCAGCGGGAGTACCCCCTACGAGCAGTACTTC

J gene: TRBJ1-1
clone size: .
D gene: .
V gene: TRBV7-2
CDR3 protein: CASSFGIWTEAFF
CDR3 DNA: TGTGCCAGCAGCTTTGGTATTTGGACTGAAGCTTTCTTT

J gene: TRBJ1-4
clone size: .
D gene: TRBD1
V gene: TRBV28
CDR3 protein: CASEGQVNEKLFF
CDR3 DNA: TGTGCCAGCGAGGGACAGGTAAATGAAAAACTGTTTTTT

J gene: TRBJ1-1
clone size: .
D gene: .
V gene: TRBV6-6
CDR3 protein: CASSFRRLSFF
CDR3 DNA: TGTGCCAGCAGTTTTCGGAGGTTGTCTTTCTTT

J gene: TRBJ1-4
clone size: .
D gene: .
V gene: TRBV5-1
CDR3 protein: CASSLLGFEKLFF
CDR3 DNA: TGCGCCAGCAGCTTGTTGGGATTTGAAAAACTGTTTTTT

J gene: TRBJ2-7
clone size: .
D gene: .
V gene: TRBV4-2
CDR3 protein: CASSQAWNSPGEQYF
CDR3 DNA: TGTGCCAGCAGCCAAGCGTGGAACTCGCCGGGGGAGCAGTACTTC

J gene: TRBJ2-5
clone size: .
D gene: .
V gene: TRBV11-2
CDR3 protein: CASSHGLGKQPRETQYF
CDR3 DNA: TGTGCCAGCAGCCACGGTTTGGGAAAACAGCCCCGGGAGACCCAGTACTTC

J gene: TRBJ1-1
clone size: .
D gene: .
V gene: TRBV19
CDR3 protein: CASSAIWGDAEAFF
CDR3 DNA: TGTGCCAGTAGTGCAATCTGGGGAGACGCTGAAGCTTTCTTT

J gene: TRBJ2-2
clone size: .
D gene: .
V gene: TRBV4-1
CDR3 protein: CASSLRRTLNTGELFF
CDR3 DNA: TGCGCCAGCAGCCTTCGACGGACACTTAACACCGGGGAGCTGTTTTTT

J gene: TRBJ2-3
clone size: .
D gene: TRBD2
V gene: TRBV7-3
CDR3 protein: CASSLVGGVTDTQYF
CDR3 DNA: TGTGCCAGCAGCTTAGTGGGAGGGGTCACAGATACGCAGTATTTT

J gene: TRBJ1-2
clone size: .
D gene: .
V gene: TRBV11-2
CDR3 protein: CASSLERHAGYTF
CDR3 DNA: TGTGCCAGCAGCTTAGAACGCCATGCAGGCTACACCTTC

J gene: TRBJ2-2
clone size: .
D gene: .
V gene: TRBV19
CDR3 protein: CASSIRDENTGELFF
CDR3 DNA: TGTGCCAGTAGTATCCGGGACGAGAACACCGGGGAGCTGTTTTTT

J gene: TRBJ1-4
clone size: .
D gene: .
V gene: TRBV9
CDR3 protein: CASSPRGYNEKLFF
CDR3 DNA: TGTGCCAGCAGCCCCCGGGGGTATAATGAAAAACTGTTTTTT

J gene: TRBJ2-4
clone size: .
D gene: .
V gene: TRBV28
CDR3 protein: CASSLWADQLAKNIQYF
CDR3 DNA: TGTGCCAGCAGTTTATGGGCGGACCAGTTAGCCAAAAACATTCAGTACTTC

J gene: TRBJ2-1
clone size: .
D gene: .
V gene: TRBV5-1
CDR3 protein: CASRSGGLNEQFF
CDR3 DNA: TGCGCCAGCAGAAGTGGAGGGTTAAATGAGCAGTTCTTC

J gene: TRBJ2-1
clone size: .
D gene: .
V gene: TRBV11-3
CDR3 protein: CASSVTSLYPYNEQFF
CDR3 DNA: TGTGCCAGCAGCGTGACTAGTCTCTACCCTTACAATGAGCAGTTCTTC

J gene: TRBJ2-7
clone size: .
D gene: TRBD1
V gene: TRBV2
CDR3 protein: CASRRPTGGSYEQYF
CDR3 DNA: TGTGCCAGCAGGAGACCGACAGGGGGCTCCTACGAGCAGTACTTC

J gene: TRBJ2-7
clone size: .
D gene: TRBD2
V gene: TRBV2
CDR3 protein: CASRASGSYEQYF
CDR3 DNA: TGTGCCAGCAGGGCTAGCGGGTCCTACGAGCAGTACTTC

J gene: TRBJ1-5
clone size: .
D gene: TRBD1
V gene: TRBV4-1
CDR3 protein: CASSQDRGQGNQPQHF
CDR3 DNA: TGCGCCAGCAGCCAAGATCGTGGACAGGGCAATCAGCCCCAGCATTTT

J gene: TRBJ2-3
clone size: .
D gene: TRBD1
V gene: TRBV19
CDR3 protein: CASSIVGRGTDTQYF
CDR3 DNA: TGTGCCAGTAGTATTGTAGGCAGGGGGACAGATACGCAGTATTTT

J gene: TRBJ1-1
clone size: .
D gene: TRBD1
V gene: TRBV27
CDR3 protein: CASGLQGSGTEAFF
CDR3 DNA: TGTGCCAGCGGATTACAGGGGAGTGGCACTGAAGCTTTCTTT

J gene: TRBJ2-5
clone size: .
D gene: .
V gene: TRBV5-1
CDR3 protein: CASSSGPRNQETQYF
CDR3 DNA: TGCGCCAGCAGCTCGGGGCCCAGAAACCAAGAGACCCAGTACTTC

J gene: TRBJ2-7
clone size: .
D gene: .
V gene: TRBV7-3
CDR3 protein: CASSLEGSGYYEQYF
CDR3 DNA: TGTGCCAGCAGCTTAGAGGGGTCAGGATACTACGAGCAGTACTTC

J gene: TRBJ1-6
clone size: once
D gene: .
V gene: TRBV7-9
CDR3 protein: CASSSGQSSYNSPLHF
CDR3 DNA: TGTGCCAGCAGTTCTGGACAGTCCTCCTATAATTCACCCCTCCACTTT

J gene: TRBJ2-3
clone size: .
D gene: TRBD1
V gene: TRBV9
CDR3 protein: CASSPKTGLGGTDTQYF
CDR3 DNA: TGTGCCAGCAGCCCGAAGACAGGGCTCGGGGGCACAGATACGCAGTATTTT

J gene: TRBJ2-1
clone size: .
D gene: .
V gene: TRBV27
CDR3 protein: CASSLEIDYNEQFF
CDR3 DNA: TGTGCCAGCAGTTTAGAAATCGATTACAATGAGCAGTTCTTC

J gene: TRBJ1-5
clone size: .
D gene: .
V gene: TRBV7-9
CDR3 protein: CASSLDSNQPQHF
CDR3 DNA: TGTGCCAGCAGCTTAGACAGCAATCAGCCCCAGCATTTT

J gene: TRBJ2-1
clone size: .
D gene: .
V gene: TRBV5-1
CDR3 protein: CASSLSDYNEQFF
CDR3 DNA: TGCGCCAGCAGCTTGTCCGACTACAATGAGCAGTTCTTC

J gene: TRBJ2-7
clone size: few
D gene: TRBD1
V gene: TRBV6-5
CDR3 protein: CASSPGQGAEQYF
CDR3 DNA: TGTGCCAGCAGCCCCGGACAGGGGGCCGAGCAGTACTTC

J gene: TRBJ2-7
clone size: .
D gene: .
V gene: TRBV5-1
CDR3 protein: CASSLAGQAYEQYF
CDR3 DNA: TGCGCCAGCAGCTTGGCCGGCCAGGCCTACGAGCAGTACTTC

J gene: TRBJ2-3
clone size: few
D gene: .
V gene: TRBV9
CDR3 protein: CASSADTSGDTQYF
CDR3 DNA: TGTGCCAGCAGCGCGGACACCAGCGGGGATACGCAGTATTTT

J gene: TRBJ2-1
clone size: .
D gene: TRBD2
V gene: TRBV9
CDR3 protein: CASSEGLAGALSSYNEQFF
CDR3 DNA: TGTGCCAGCAGCGAGGGACTAGCGGGAGCCCTTAGCTCCTACAATGAGCAGTTCTTC

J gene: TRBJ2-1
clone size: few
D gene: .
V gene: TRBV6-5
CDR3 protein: CASHSSGVYNEQFF
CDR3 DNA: TGTGCCAGCCACTCGTCTGGGGTCTACAATGAGCAGTTCTTC

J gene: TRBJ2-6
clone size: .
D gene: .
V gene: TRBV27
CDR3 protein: CASSSNSGANVLTF
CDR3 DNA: TGTGCCAGCAGTTCGAACTCTGGGGCCAACGTCCTGACTTTC

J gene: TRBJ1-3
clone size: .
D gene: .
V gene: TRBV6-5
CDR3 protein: CASSFDTSGSTIYF
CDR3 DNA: TGTGCCAGCAGTTTCGACACAAGCGGAAGCACCATATATTTT

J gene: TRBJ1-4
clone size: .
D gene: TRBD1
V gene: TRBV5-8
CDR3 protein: CASSGGTGGEKLFF
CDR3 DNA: TGTGCCAGCAGCGGGGGGACAGGGGGAGAAAAACTGTTTTTT

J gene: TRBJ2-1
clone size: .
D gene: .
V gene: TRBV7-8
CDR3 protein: CASSQVRLSRNEQFF
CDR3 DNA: TGTGCCAGCAGCCAGGTAAGGTTATCGCGGAATGAGCAGTTCTTC

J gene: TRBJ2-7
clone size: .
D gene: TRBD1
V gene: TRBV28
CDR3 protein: CASGFRTGRYEQYF
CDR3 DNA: TGTGCCAGCGGTTTTAGGACAGGAAGGTACGAGCAGTACTTC

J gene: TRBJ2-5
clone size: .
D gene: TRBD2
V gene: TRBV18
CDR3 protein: CASSPPVWTRDQETQYF
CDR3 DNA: TGTGCCAGCTCACCACCGGTGTGGACTAGGGATCAAGAGACCCAGTACTTC

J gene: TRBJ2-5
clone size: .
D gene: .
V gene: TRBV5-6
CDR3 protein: CASSFPGGLQETQYF
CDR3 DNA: TGTGCCAGCAGCTTTCCTGGGGGACTCCAAGAGACCCAGTACTTC

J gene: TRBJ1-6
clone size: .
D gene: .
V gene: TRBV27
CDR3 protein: CASSTGSYNSPLHF
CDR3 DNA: TGTGCCAGCAGTACCGGTTCCTATAATTCACCCCTCCACTTT

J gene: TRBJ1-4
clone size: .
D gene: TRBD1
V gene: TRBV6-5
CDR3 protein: CASSGGQGQKLFF
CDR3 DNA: TGTGCCAGCAGTGGGGGACAGGGACAAAAACTGTTTTTT

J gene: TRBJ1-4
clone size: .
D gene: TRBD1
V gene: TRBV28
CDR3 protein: CASSLAVRGWTNEKLFF
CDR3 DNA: TGTGCCAGCAGTTTAGCGGTCAGGGGGTGGACTAATGAAAAACTGTTTTTT

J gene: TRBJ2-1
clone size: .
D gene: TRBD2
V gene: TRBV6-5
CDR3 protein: CASRPGLAGVVEFF
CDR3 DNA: TGTGCCAGCAGGCCGGGACTAGCGGGAGTTGTGGAGTTCTTC

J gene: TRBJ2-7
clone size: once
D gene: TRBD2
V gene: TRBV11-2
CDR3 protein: CASSLSWGLAAYEQYF
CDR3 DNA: TGTGCCAGCAGCTTATCCTGGGGACTAGCGGCCTACGAGCAGTACTTC

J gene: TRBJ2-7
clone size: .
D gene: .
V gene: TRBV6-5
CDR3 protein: CASRPKGYEQYF
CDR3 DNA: TGTGCCAGCAGACCCAAAGGCTACGAGCAGTACTTC

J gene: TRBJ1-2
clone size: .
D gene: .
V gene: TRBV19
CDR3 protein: CASSGDYNGYTF
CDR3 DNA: TGTGCCAGTAGTGGGGACTATAATGGCTACACCTTC

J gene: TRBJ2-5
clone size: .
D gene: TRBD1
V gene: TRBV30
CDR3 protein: CAWSDRDRGRETQYF
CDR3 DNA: TGTGCCTGGAGCGACCGGGACAGGGGGAGAGAGACCCAGTACTTC

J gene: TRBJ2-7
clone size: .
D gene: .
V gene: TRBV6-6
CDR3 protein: CASGNQGAYEQYF
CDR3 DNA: TGTGCCAGCGGGAATCAAGGAGCCTACGAGCAGTACTTC